This record covers a single T cell receptor beta chain. The target antigen is unknown. With a J-beta primer mix and a sample-barcoded 5' primer, a second PCR ran about 6 to 11 cycles. Samples each returned at least 3 million CDR3-containing paired-end reads. Using its own MiXCR run on the 5' RACE reads, TCRdb lists one record per CDR3 protein. The table records 1.5 million to 2 million distinct CDR3 sequences, roughly 30% of them present only once. J gave up 5 bases and V 7 bases, and 8 bases lay outside the gene matches. From germline, CDR1 is SEHNR and CDR2 FQNEAQ (reference sequence). The CDR3 length is 14 residues. The sample is drawn from a study of blood T cells in healthy people across ages. Overall study findings and caveats: PBMCs that were unsorted prevented a conclusive naive versus antigen-experienced comparison.

V usage is TRBV7-9 and J usage is TRBJ2-5; 9 positions agree with TRBD1. The origin of this receptor is a woman in her twenties or thirties in good health. Sequencing was performed on blood. CDR3 sequence reads: CASISQGAWETQYF. For the CDR3, the DNA is TGTGCCAGCATCTCACAGGGGGCTTGGGAGACCCAGTACTTC. Full variable domain (remainder filled in from reference TRBV7-9 and TRBJ2-5): DTGVSQNPRHKITKRGQNVTFRCDPISEHNRLYWYRQTLGQGPEFLTYFQNEAQLEKSRLLSDRFSAERPKGSFSTLEIQRTEQGDSAMYLCASISQGAWETQYFGPGTRLLVL.